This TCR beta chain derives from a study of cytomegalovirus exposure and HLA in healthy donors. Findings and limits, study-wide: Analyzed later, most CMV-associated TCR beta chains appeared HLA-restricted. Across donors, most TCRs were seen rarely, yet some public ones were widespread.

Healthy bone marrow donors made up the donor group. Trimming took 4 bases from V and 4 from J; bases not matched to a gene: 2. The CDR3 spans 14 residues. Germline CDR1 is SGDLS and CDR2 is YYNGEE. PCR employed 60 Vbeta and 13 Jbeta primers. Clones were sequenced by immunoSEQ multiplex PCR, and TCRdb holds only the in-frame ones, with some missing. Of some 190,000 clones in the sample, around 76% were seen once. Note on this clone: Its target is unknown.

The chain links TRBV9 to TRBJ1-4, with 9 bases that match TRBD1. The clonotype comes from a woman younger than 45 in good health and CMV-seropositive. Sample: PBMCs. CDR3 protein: CASSPGQGNEKLFF. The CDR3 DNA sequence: TGTGCCAGCAGCCCGGGACAGGGTAATGAAAAACTGTTTTTT.